By share of the sample, the clone carrying this T cell receptor (beta chain) is medium-sized (0.01 to 0.1%). Its antigen is not identified. The sample originates from a study of Tregs in tolerant kidney transplant recipients. Libraries were prepared by immunoSEQ multiplex PCR; TCRdb keeps only in-frame clonotypes and omits some of them. This table holds thousands of clones, over 35% found once. With 5 bases removed from V and 3 bases from J, the gap between germline ends came to 17 bases. Germline V gene data show CDR1 as SGHVS and CDR2 as FNYEAQ. The CDR3 has 15 residues. Specimen: CD8+ T cells from blood cultured with allogeneic cells. The receptor was isolated from a human donor in good health. The rearrangement uses TRBV7-6 and TRBJ2-7; either TRBD1 or TRBD2 may supply D (6 bases each). The DNA for the CDR3 is TGTGCCAGCAGCCCCGACCGGGGGCAGGACTACGAGCAGTACTTC. Residues: CASSPDRGQDYEQYF.